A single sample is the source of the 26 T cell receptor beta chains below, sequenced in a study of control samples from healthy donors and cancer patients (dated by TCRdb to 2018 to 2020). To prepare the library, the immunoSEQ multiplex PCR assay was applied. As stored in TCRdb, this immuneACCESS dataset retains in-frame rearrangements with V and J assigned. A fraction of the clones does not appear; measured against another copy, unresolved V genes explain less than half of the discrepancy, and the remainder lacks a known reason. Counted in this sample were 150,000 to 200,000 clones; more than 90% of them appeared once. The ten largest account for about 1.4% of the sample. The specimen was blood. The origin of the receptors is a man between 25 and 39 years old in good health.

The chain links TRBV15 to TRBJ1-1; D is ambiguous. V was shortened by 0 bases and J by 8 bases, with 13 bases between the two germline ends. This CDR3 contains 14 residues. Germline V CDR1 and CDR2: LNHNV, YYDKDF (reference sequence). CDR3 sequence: CATSRDEITREAFF. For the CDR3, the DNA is TGTGCCACCAGCAGAGATGAGATTACAAGGGAAGCTTTCTTT.

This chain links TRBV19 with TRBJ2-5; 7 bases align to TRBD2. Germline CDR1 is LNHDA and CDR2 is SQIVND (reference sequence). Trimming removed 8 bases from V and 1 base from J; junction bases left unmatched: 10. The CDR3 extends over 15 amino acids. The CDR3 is CASGGGGLGQETQYF. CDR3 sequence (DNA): TGTGCCAGTGGGGGGGGTGGCCTGGGCCAAGAGACCCAGTACTTC.

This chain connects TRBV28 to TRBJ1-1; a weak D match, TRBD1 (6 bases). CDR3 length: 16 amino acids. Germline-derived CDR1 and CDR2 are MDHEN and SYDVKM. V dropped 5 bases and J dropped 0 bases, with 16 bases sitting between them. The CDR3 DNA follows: TGTGCCAGCAGTCCACCTTGGGGGCCGATGAACACTGAAGCTTTCTTT. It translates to CASSPPWGPMNTEAFF.

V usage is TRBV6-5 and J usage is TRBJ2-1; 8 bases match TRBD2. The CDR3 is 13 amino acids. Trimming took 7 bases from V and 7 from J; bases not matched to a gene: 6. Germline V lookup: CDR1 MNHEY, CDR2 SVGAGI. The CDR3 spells CASKSGGSNEQFF. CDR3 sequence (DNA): TGTGCCAGCAAGAGCGGGGGCTCAAATGAGCAGTTCTTC.

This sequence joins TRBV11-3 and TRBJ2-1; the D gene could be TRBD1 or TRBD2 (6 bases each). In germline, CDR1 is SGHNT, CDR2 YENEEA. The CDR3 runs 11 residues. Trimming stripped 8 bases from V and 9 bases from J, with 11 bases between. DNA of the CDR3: TGTGCCAGCTCCGGGGGCGGTGAGCAGTTCTTC. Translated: CASSGGGEQFF.

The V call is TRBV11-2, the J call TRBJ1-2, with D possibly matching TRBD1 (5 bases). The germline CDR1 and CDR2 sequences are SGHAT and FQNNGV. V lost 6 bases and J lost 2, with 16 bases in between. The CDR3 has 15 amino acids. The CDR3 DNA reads TGTGCCAGCAGTCGTAGGGGAGGGGTGAACTATGGCTACACCTTC. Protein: CASSRRGGVNYGYTF. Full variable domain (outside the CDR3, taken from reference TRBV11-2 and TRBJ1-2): EAGVAQSPRYKIIEKRQSVAFWCNPISGHATLYWYQQILGQGPKLLIQFQNNGVVDDSQLPKDRFSAERLKGVDSTLKIQPAKLEDSAVYLCASSRRGGVNYGYTFGSGTRLTVV.

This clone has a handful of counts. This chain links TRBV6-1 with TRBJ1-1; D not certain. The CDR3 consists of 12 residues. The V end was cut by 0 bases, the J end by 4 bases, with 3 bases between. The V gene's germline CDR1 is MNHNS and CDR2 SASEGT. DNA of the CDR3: TGTGCCAGCAGTGAAGCCGGCACTGAAGCTTTCTTT. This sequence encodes CASSEAGTEAFF.

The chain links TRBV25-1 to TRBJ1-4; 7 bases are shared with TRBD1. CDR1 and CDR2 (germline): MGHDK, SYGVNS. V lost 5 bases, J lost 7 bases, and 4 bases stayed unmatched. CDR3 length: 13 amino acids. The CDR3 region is CASSIQGSEKLFF. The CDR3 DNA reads TGTGCCAGCAGTATACAGGGGAGTGAAAAACTGTTTTTT.

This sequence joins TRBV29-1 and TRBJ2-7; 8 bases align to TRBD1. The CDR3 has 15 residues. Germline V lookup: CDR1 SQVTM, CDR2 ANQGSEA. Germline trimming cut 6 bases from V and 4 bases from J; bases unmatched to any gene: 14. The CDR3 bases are TGCAGCGTCGTGGGGTCAACAGGGGGTAGATACGAGCAGTACTTC. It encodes CSVVGSTGGRYEQYF.

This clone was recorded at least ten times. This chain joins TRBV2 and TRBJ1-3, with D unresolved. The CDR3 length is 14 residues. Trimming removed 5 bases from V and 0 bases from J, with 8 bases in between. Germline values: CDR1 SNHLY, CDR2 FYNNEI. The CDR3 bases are TGTGCCAGCAGTCCAGGTGCCTCTGGAAACACCATATATTTT. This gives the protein CASSPGASGNTIYF.

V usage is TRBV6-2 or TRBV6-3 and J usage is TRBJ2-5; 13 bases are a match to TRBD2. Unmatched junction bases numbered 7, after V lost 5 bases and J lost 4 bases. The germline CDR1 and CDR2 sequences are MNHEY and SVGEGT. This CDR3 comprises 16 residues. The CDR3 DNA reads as TGTGCCAGCAGTAACGGGCGGACTAGCGGGGGAGAGACCCAGTACTTC. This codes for CASSNGRTSGGETQYF.

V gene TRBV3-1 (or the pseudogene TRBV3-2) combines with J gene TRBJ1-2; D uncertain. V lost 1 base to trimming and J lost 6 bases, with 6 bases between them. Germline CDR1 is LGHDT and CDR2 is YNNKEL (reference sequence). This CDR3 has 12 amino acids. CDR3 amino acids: CASSQAGNGYTF. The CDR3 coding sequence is TGTGCCAGCAGCCAAGCAGGCAATGGCTACACCTTC.

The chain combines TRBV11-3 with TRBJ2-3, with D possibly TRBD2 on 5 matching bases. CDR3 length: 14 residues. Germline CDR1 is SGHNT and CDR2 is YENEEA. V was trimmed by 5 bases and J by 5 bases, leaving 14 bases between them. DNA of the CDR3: TGTGCCAGCAGCCCGGGTCTAGCCGGAGATACGCAGTATTTT. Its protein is CASSPGLAGDTQYF.

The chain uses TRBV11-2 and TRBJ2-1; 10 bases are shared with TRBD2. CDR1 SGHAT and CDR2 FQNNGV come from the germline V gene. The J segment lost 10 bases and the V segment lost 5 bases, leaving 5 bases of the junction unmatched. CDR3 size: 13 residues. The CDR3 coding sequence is TGTGCCAGCAGCCAAGCGGGGGGGTGGGAGCAGTTCTTC. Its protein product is CASSQAGGWEQFF.

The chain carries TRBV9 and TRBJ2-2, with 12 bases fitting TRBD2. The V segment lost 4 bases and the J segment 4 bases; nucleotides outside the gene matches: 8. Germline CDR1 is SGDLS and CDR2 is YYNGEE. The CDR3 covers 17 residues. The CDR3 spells CASSLRTSGEPTGELFF. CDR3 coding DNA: TGTGCCAGCAGCCTCCGGACTAGCGGGGAACCCACCGGGGAGCTGTTTTTT.

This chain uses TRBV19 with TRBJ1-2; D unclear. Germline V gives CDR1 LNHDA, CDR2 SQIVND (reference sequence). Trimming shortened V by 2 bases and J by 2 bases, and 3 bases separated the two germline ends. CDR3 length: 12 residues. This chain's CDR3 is CASSISNYGYTF. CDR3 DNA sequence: TGTGCCAGTAGTATATCCAACTATGGCTACACCTTC.

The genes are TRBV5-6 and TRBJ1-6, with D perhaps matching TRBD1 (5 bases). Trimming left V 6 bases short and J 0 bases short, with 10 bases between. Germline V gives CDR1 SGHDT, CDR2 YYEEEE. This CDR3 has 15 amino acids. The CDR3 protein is CASTWGSSYNSPLHF. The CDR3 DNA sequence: TGTGCCAGCACCTGGGGGAGCTCCTATAATTCACCCCTCCACTTT.

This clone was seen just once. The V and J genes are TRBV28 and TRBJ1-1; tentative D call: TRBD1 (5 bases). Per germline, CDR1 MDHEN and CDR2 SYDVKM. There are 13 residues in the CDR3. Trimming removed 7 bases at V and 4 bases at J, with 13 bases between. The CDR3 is CASIQRGSTEAFF. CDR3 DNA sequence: TGTGCCAGCATTCAAAGGGGATCCACTGAAGCTTTCTTT.

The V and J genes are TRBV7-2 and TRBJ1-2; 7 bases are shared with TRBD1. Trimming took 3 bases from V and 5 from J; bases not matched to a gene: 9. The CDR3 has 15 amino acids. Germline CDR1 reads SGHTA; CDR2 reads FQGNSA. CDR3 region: CASSLGFRGEYGYTF. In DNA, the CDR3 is TGTGCCAGCAGCTTGGGGTTCAGGGGGGAATATGGCTACACCTTC.

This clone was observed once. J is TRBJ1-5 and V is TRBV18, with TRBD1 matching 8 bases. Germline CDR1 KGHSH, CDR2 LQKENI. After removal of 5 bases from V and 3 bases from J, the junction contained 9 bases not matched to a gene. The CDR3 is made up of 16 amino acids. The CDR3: CASSSQTGAYNQPQHF. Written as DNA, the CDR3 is TGTGCCAGCTCATCCCAGACAGGGGCCTACAATCAGCCCCAGCATTTT.

The CDR3, as DNA: TGTGCCAGCAGCGTAGAGGGGCGGGTCGGCGATGGGCAAGAGACCCAGTACTTC. This sequence encodes CASSVEGRVGDGQETQYF. This chain links TRBV9 with TRBJ2-5; TRBD1 or TRBD2 may be the D gene (5 bases each). This CDR3 is built from 18 residues. Trimming cost V 0 bases and J 2 bases, with 20 bases left between them. Germline CDR1 and CDR2: SGDLS and YYNGEE.

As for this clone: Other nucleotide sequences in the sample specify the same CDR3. CDR3 loop: CASSVVGQGDGYTF. CDR3 DNA: TGTGCCAGCAGCGTAGTAGGGCAGGGAGATGGCTACACCTTC. The V call is TRBV9, the J call TRBJ1-2; D is perhaps TRBD1 (5 bases). The length of the CDR3 is 14 residues. The V gene's germline CDR1 is SGDLS and CDR2 YYNGEE. The germline V and J ends were trimmed by 0 bases and 6 bases, with 12 bases remaining between them. The entire variable domain, with the rest obtained from reference TRBV9 and TRBJ1-2, is as follows: DSGVTQTPKHLITATGQRVTLRCSPRSGDLSVYWYQQSLDQGLQFLIQYYNGEERAKGNILERFSAQQFPDLHSELNLSSLELGDSALYFCASSVVGQGDGYTFGSGTRLTVV.

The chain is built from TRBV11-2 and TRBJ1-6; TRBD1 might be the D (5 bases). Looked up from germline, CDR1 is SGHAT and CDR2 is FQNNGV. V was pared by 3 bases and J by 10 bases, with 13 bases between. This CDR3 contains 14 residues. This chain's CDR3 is CASSLRDSGSPLHF. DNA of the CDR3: TGTGCCAGCAGCTTGCGGGACTCGGGGTCACCCCTCCACTTT.

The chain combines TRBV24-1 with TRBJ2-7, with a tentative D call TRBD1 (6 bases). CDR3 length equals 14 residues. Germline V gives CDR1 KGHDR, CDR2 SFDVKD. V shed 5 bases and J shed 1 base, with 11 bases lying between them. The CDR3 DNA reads TGTGCCACCAGTGCCGGACAGTTGTCCTACGAGCAGTACTTC. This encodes CATSAGQLSYEQYF.

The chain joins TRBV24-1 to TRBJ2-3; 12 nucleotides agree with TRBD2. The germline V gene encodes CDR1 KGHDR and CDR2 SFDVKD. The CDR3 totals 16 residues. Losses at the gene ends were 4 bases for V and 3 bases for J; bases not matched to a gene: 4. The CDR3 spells CATSDRLAGETDTQYF. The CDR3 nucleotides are TGTGCCACCAGTGACCGACTAGCGGGGGAGACAGATACGCAGTATTTT.

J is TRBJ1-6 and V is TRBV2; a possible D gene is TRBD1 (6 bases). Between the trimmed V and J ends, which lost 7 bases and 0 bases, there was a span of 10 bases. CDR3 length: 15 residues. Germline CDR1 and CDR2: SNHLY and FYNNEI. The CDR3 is CASKGGSSYNSPLHF. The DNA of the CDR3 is TGTGCCAGCAAGGGGGGGAGCTCCTATAATTCACCCCTCCACTTT.